This is a list of T cell receptor beta chains from one sample in a study of T cells in Graves' hyperthyroidism and ophthalmopathy. Each CDR3 protein is one row after TCRdb ran MiXCR on the multiplex PCR reads. The sample has more than 350,000 distinct CDR3 sequences, 15% seen once. The material sequenced was blood. The receptors come from a woman in her 30s with Graves' hyperthyroidism. The CDR3 runs from the conserved cysteine through the conserved F or W. Each record gives: clone size, D gene, J gene, V gene, CDR3 protein, CDR3 DNA. The D gene is left open where the match is weak. The size entry is marked missing in some rows and otherwise reads once, few, many or a size class.

clone_size: few
d_call: -
j_call: TRBJ2-1
v_call: TRBV4-1
cdr3_aa: CASSQDRHPEFF
cdr3_nt: TGCGCCAGCAGCCAAGACCGGCACCCCGAGTTCTTC

clone_size: many
d_call: -
j_call: TRBJ2-7
v_call: TRBV11-2
cdr3_aa: CASSLAGSSEQYF
cdr3_nt: TGTGCCAGCAGCTTAGCCGGGAGTTCCGAGCAGTACTTC

clone_size: many
d_call: TRBD2
j_call: TRBJ2-5
v_call: TRBV9
cdr3_aa: CASSVGTSGQETQYF
cdr3_nt: TGTGCCAGCAGCGTTGGGACTAGCGGGCAAGAGACCCAGTACTTC

clone_size: many
d_call: -
j_call: TRBJ1-1
v_call: TRBV18
cdr3_aa: CASSASSTEAFF
cdr3_nt: TGTGCCAGCTCCGCTAGTAGCACTGAAGCTTTCTTT

clone_size: many
d_call: -
j_call: TRBJ1-5
v_call: TRBV9
cdr3_aa: CASSGGPRNQPQHF
cdr3_nt: TGTGCCAGCAGCGGCGGACCCCGCAATCAGCCCCAGCATTTT

clone_size: -
d_call: -
j_call: TRBJ2-7
v_call: TRBV7-9
cdr3_aa: CASSFPLTEQYF
cdr3_nt: TGTGCCAGCAGTTTCCCCTTAACCGAGCAGTACTTC

clone_size: -
d_call: -
j_call: TRBJ2-5
v_call: TRBV9
cdr3_aa: CASSAYGGRAMETQYF
cdr3_nt: TGTGCCAGCAGCGCCTACGGTGGCAGGGCGATGGAGACCCAGTACTTC

clone_size: -
d_call: TRBD2
j_call: TRBJ2-1
v_call: TRBV20-1
cdr3_aa: CSASPTSGNFNEQFF
cdr3_nt: TGCAGTGCTAGCCCGACTAGCGGAAATTTCAATGAGCAGTTCTTC

clone_size: -
d_call: -
j_call: TRBJ1-5
v_call: TRBV6-1
cdr3_aa: CASSELSGFNYQPQHF
cdr3_nt: TGTGCCAGCAGTGAATTGAGCGGGTTCAATTATCAGCCCCAGCATTTT

clone_size: many
d_call: -
j_call: TRBJ1-4
v_call: TRBV18
cdr3_aa: CASREGTNEKLFF
cdr3_nt: TGTGCCAGCCGTGAGGGAACTAATGAAAAACTGTTTTTT

clone_size: many
d_call: TRBD2
j_call: TRBJ2-5
v_call: TRBV7-2
cdr3_aa: CASRRAGGPGETQYF
cdr3_nt: TGTGCCAGCAGAAGAGCGGGAGGGCCTGGGGAGACCCAGTACTTC

clone_size: -
d_call: -
j_call: TRBJ2-1
v_call: TRBV9
cdr3_aa: CASSVDFSSYNEQFF
cdr3_nt: TGTGCCAGCAGCGTAGATTTCAGCTCCTACAATGAGCAGTTCTTC

clone_size: -
d_call: TRBD2
j_call: TRBJ2-1
v_call: TRBV20-1
cdr3_aa: CSADGLAGEHNEQFF
cdr3_nt: TGCAGTGCGGATGGACTAGCGGGAGAGCACAATGAGCAGTTCTTC

clone_size: many
d_call: TRBD1
j_call: TRBJ2-7
v_call: TRBV20-1
cdr3_aa: CSANTGGSYEQYF
cdr3_nt: TGCAGTGCCAACACAGGGGGCTCCTACGAGCAGTACTTC

clone_size: -
d_call: TRBD1
j_call: TRBJ2-5
v_call: TRBV29-1
cdr3_aa: CSVEPDRVETQYF
cdr3_nt: TGCAGCGTTGAACCAGACAGGGTAGAGACCCAGTACTTC

clone_size: many
d_call: -
j_call: TRBJ1-1
v_call: TRBV2
cdr3_aa: CASSANMEAEAFF
cdr3_nt: TGTGCCAGCAGTGCCAACATGGAGGCTGAAGCTTTCTTT

clone_size: few
d_call: TRBD2
j_call: TRBJ2-3
v_call: TRBV3-1
cdr3_aa: CASSQRSGRTGDTQYF
cdr3_nt: TGTGCCAGCAGCCAACGTAGCGGGAGGACCGGGGATACGCAGTATTTT

clone_size: many
d_call: TRBD1
j_call: TRBJ1-1
v_call: TRBV28
cdr3_aa: CASSRPQGAGTEAFF
cdr3_nt: TGTGCCAGCAGTCGTCCTCAGGGGGCCGGCACTGAAGCTTTCTTT

clone_size: -
d_call: TRBD1
j_call: TRBJ1-3
v_call: TRBV5-1
cdr3_aa: CANSLGQASSGNTIYF
cdr3_nt: TGCGCCAACAGCCTTGGACAGGCTTCCTCTGGAAACACCATATATTTT

clone_size: many
d_call: -
j_call: TRBJ2-3
v_call: TRBV5-1
cdr3_aa: CASHRGGIDTDTQYF
cdr3_nt: TGCGCCAGCCACCGGGGCGGGATCGACACAGATACGCAGTATTTT

clone_size: few
d_call: -
j_call: TRBJ2-3
v_call: TRBV10-3
cdr3_aa: CAISDVVSNTQYF
cdr3_nt: TGTGCCATCAGTGATGTAGTATCAAATACGCAGTATTTT

clone_size: -
d_call: -
j_call: TRBJ2-2
v_call: TRBV19
cdr3_aa: CASDSFNTGELFF
cdr3_nt: TGTGCCAGTGATAGCTTCAACACCGGGGAGCTGTTTTTT

clone_size: many
d_call: TRBD2
j_call: TRBJ2-1
v_call: TRBV3-1
cdr3_aa: CASSHGARERNEQFF
cdr3_nt: TGTGCCAGCAGCCATGGGGCGCGGGAGCGGAATGAGCAGTTCTTC

clone_size: many
d_call: TRBD1
j_call: TRBJ2-7
v_call: TRBV7-9
cdr3_aa: CASSPHQTGNYEQYF
cdr3_nt: TGTGCCAGCAGCCCACACCAGACAGGGAACTACGAGCAGTACTTC

clone_size: many
d_call: -
j_call: TRBJ1-2
v_call: TRBV7-2
cdr3_aa: CASSLVLGGLDGYTF
cdr3_nt: TGTGCCAGCAGCTTAGTTCTGGGCGGGCTTGATGGCTACACCTTC

clone_size: -
d_call: -
j_call: TRBJ1-6
v_call: TRBV25-1
cdr3_aa: CASGKDYSPLHF
cdr3_nt: TGTGCCAGCGGTAAAGATTATTCACCCCTCCACTTT

clone_size: -
d_call: -
j_call: TRBJ2-3
v_call: TRBV20-1
cdr3_aa: CSARADPTTNTQYF
cdr3_nt: TGCAGTGCTAGAGCGGATCCTACAACGAATACGCAGTATTTT

clone_size: many
d_call: -
j_call: TRBJ2-3
v_call: TRBV9
cdr3_aa: CASSVDRGTDTQYF
cdr3_nt: TGTGCCAGCAGCGTGGATAGAGGCACAGATACGCAGTATTTT

clone_size: -
d_call: -
j_call: TRBJ1-5
v_call: TRBV9
cdr3_aa: CASSVEGGRDQPQHF
cdr3_nt: TGTGCCAGCAGCGTAGAAGGGGGTAGGGATCAGCCCCAGCATTTT

clone_size: many
d_call: -
j_call: TRBJ1-4
v_call: TRBV18
cdr3_aa: CASSPGAAPAQLFF
cdr3_nt: TGTGCCAGCTCACCCGGGGCCGCCCCTGCGCAACTGTTTTTT

clone_size: -
d_call: TRBD2
j_call: TRBJ2-7
v_call: TRBV18
cdr3_aa: CASSSTTSGSYEQYF
cdr3_nt: TGTGCCAGCTCATCAACGACTAGCGGCTCCTACGAGCAGTACTTC

clone_size: many
d_call: TRBD2
j_call: TRBJ2-3
v_call: TRBV6-1
cdr3_aa: CASSEIAGKHTDTQYF
cdr3_nt: TGTGCCAGCAGTGAAATAGCGGGAAAGCACACAGATACGCAGTATTTT

clone_size: many
d_call: TRBD2
j_call: TRBJ2-1
v_call: TRBV11-2
cdr3_aa: CASSSLHGRAGNEQFF
cdr3_nt: TGTGCCAGCAGCTCCCTCCACGGGAGGGCTGGAAATGAGCAGTTCTTC

clone_size: few
d_call: -
j_call: TRBJ2-2
v_call: TRBV12-5
cdr3_aa: CASGSSANTGELFF
cdr3_nt: TGTGCTAGTGGTTCTAGCGCGAACACCGGGGAGCTGTTTTTT

clone_size: once
d_call: -
j_call: TRBJ2-5
v_call: TRBV4-1
cdr3_aa: CASSRGSSGQGGETRYF
cdr3_nt: TGCGCCAGCAGCCGGGGATCCTCAGGACAGGGAGGGGAGACCCGGTACTTC

clone_size: few
d_call: -
j_call: TRBJ2-2
v_call: TRBV19
cdr3_aa: CASSPLGGTANTGELFF
cdr3_nt: TGTGCCAGTAGTCCGTTAGGCGGAACAGCGAACACCGGGGAGCTGTTTTTT

clone_size: -
d_call: -
j_call: TRBJ2-2
v_call: TRBV18
cdr3_aa: CASSPLRADRFDTGELFF
cdr3_nt: TGTGCCAGCTCACCACTCCGGGCTGACAGGTTCGACACCGGGGAGCTGTTTTTT

clone_size: few
d_call: -
j_call: TRBJ2-6
v_call: TRBV20-1
cdr3_aa: CSARKSGTGANVLTF
cdr3_nt: TGCAGTGCGCGTAAATCGGGCACTGGGGCCAACGTCCTGACTTTC

clone_size: many
d_call: -
j_call: TRBJ2-5
v_call: TRBV28
cdr3_aa: CASRRSGTERVGVRETQYF
cdr3_nt: TGTGCCAGCAGGCGAAGCGGGACAGAGCGAGTTGGGGTCCGAGAGACCCAGTACTTC

clone_size: -
d_call: TRBD1
j_call: TRBJ1-4
v_call: TRBV6-5
cdr3_aa: CASSYSGGGGGEKLFF
cdr3_nt: TGTGCCAGCAGTTATTCAGGGGGCGGAGGAGGTGAAAAACTGTTTTTT

clone_size: -
d_call: TRBD1
j_call: TRBJ1-2
v_call: TRBV6-1
cdr3_aa: CASSLTQGQTGGYTF
cdr3_nt: TGTGCCAGCAGCCTGACCCAGGGACAGACGGGCGGCTACACCTTC

clone_size: -
d_call: TRBD1
j_call: TRBJ2-3
v_call: TRBV5-1
cdr3_aa: CASSKGGLDTQYF
cdr3_nt: TGCGCCAGCAGTAAAGGGGGCCTAGATACGCAGTATTTT

clone_size: -
d_call: -
j_call: TRBJ1-6
v_call: TRBV5-1
cdr3_aa: CASSLEGAMGRSPLHF
cdr3_nt: TGCGCCAGCAGCTTGGAGGGAGCCATGGGCAGGTCACCCCTCCACTTT

clone_size: many
d_call: -
j_call: TRBJ2-4
v_call: TRBV20-1
cdr3_aa: CSARFFGGAKNIQYF
cdr3_nt: TGCAGTGCCCGTTTCTTTGGGGGAGCCAAAAACATTCAGTACTTC

clone_size: many
d_call: -
j_call: TRBJ2-5
v_call: TRBV29-1
cdr3_aa: CSVADNQETQYF
cdr3_nt: TGCAGCGTGGCGGACAACCAAGAGACCCAGTACTTC

clone_size: -
d_call: -
j_call: TRBJ1-5
v_call: TRBV15
cdr3_aa: CATRGGRTFQPQHF
cdr3_nt: TGTGCCACTCGGGGGGGCAGGACTTTTCAGCCCCAGCATTTT

clone_size: few
d_call: -
j_call: TRBJ1-6
v_call: TRBV9
cdr3_aa: CASSVGGMLNSPLHF
cdr3_nt: TGTGCCAGCAGCGTAGGGGGTATGTTAAATTCACCCCTCCACTTT

clone_size: -
d_call: TRBD1
j_call: TRBJ2-5
v_call: TRBV19
cdr3_aa: CASSIRRQGSQETQYF
cdr3_nt: TGTGCCAGTAGTATACGGCGACAGGGCAGCCAAGAGACCCAGTACTTC

clone_size: many
d_call: -
j_call: TRBJ2-1
v_call: TRBV5-6
cdr3_aa: CASSLAWRRAYNEQFF
cdr3_nt: TGTGCCAGCAGCTTGGCCTGGAGGCGCGCCTACAATGAGCAGTTCTTC

clone_size: many
d_call: TRBD2
j_call: TRBJ2-2
v_call: TRBV7-3
cdr3_aa: CASSLTGGPQTGELFF
cdr3_nt: TGTGCCAGCAGCTTAACGGGAGGGCCCCAGACCGGGGAGCTGTTTTTT

clone_size: -
d_call: TRBD1
j_call: TRBJ1-2
v_call: TRBV5-1
cdr3_aa: CTSSLVDRVSVDYTF
cdr3_nt: TGCACCAGCAGCTTGGTGGACAGGGTGTCGGTGGACTACACCTTC